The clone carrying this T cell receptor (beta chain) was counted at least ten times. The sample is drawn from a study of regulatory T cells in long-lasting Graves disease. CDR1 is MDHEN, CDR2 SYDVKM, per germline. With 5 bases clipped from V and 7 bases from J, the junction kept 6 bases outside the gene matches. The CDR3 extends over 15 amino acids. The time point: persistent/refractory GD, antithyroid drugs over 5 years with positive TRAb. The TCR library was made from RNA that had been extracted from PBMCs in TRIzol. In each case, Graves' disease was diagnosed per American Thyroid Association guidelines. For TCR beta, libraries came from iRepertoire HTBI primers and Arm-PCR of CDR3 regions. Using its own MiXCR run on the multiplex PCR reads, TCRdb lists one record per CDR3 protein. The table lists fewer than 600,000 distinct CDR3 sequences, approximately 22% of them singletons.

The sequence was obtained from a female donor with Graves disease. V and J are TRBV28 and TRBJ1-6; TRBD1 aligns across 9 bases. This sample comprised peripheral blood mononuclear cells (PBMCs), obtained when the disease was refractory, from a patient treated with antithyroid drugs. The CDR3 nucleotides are TGTGCCAGCAGTGGGGGACAGGGTGGGAATTCACCCCTCCACTTT. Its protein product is CASSGGQGGNSPLHF.